Below, one T cell receptor beta chain is given with its context. No antigen is known for it. Qualities for individual bases were not recorded, and no much larger clone is one base off. This sample was taken from a study of T cell responses to AZD1222 COVID-19 vaccine (dated by TCRdb to the early 2020s). A note on the overall study: AZD1222 recipients whose second dose came at about 4 weeks and those whose second dose came at about 12 weeks were combined into one group, since spike-specific TCR depth and breadth did not differ between the two schedules. Enrollment into the trials was organized by age into subgroups of 18-55, 56-69 and 70-plus years, and those subgroups contained roughly 150, 30 and 60 TCR-sequenced participants, respectively. A total of 230 to 250 trial participants underwent TCR sequencing, of whom 200 to 220 received two doses of AZD1222 and some 25 received two doses of the MenACWY control vaccine.

The germline V gene (reference sequence) supplies CDR1 LNHDA and CDR2 SQIVND. After removal of 3 bases from V and 1 base from J, the junction retains 3 bases not matched to a gene. Its CDR3 holds 16 amino acids, cysteine through phenylalanine. Just the 48-base CDR3 DNA is kept, in frame starting at base 1. The CDR3 regions of human TCRbeta chains were analyzed by immunosequencing. The study's own analysis went as follows. Repertoire TCRs were checked for matches against a reference library of SARS-CoV-2-specific TCRs that had been generated using the MIRA antigen-specificity platform. Breadth meant the fraction of unique TCRs that were SARS-CoV-2-associated, whereas depth meant the fraction of total T cells that were SARS-CoV-2-associated. Each spike-specific TCR was assigned to its reactive spike region and to a CD4 or CD8 class using the MIRA data. Log10-transformed breadth and depth values were compared by one-way ANOVA with Sidak's multiple comparisons tests. This is the immuneACCESS table as TCRdb keeps it, with only in-frame sequences that have V and J called. A part of the clones is gone; compared with another copy, unresolved V genes explain less than half, and the rest is unexplained. V and J calls and clone size follow that table, whereas D and trimming were derived from the DNA. This sample comprises about 85,000 clones, roughly 88% of them detected only once. Less than 20% of the sample belongs to the ten largest clones.

What this sample's time point label stands for: baseline before first vaccination. The vaccinee samples were drawn from two UK trials, COV001 and COV002, one of which was a single-blind randomized controlled phase 2/3 trial testing AZD1222 (ChAdOx1 nCoV-19) in healthy adults. For TCRbeta chain sequencing, PBMC samples were collected from trial participants at day 0 and at day 28 after the second dose. General findings and caveats noted by the study authors: Only five to seven AZD1222 recipients were SARS-CoV-2 seropositive at baseline, limiting conclusions about previously exposed vaccinees. Because no day 14 peak-response samples were available, repertoires were characterized only after the peak T cell response. After two AZD1222 doses, both the breadth and the depth of spike-specific TCRs were significantly higher than at day 0 and than in MenACWY recipients. Epitopes outside the regions mutated in the B.1.351 and B.1.1.7 variants were reportedly recognized by nearly half of the unique spike-specific TCRs. Participants were mostly white British, with more females than males. The authors suggested clonal diversity may have been underestimated. The vaccine-associated CD4 TCRs covered the entire spike protein, and the dominant responses fell in regions 160-218 and 743-854. In the small 56-69-year group, the increase in depth fell short of significance, most likely because of low power.

This TCR was recovered from an adult in good health. The chain couples TRBV19 to TRBJ2-1, with 10 bases aligning to TRBD2. The source was peripheral blood, collected on day 0 of AZD1222 vaccination. At the DNA level, the sequence is TGTGCCAGTAGTATCAGCGGGGGGGGTTCCTACAATGAGCAGTTCTTC. The resulting protein is CASSISGGGSYNEQFF.